Shown below are 20 T cell receptor beta chains from a single sample sequenced in a study of radiotherapy plus CTLA-4 blockade in lung cancer. The table came from immunoSEQ multiplex PCR; TCRdb's copy has only in-frame clones and leaves some out. The sample carries about 110,000 clones, more than 75% recorded once. The sample here was peripheral blood, taken from a patient treated with radiotherapy plus ipilimumab. All receptors derive from a human donor with non-small cell lung cancer that progressed on radiotherapy plus ipilimumab. Some clones in this sample may be carry-over from other donors' samples.

This clone was picked up one time. The chain joins TRBV11-2 to TRBJ1-1; no firm D call. The CDR3 runs to 15 residues. Trimming pared 4 bases from V and 0 bases from J, leaving 12 bases between. The germline CDR1 and CDR2 sequences are SGHAT and FQNNGV. In DNA form, the CDR3 reads TGTGCCAGCAGCTCTACAACAGAGATGAACACTGAAGCTTTCTTT. It encodes CASSSTTEMNTEAFF.

The chain couples TRBV29-1 to TRBJ1-1, with unresolved D. The germline V gene encodes CDR1 SQVTM and CDR2 ANQGSEA. V was cut by 0 bases and J by 4 bases, with 12 bases left in between. There are 14 residues in the CDR3. The CDR3 DNA sequence: TGCAGCGTTGAAGATTTCCAGGATTCCACTGAAGCTTTCTTT. This encodes CSVEDFQDSTEAFF.

The CDR3: CASSHPEGGGGSYEQYF. The CDR3 DNA sequence: TGTGCCAGCAGTCACCCCGAGGGGGGCGGGGGCTCCTACGAGCAGTACTTC. This chain links TRBV11-3 with TRBJ2-7; D might be TRBD2 (7 bases). The CDR3 runs to 17 residues. V lost 6 bases and J lost 0, with 21 bases in between. Germline CDR1 SGHNT, CDR2 YENEEA.

The chain employs TRBV27 and TRBJ1-6; TRBD1 matches 7 bases. Germline-derived CDR1 and CDR2 are MNHEY and SMNVEV (reference sequence). CDR3 length equals 16 residues. J was trimmed by 9 bases and V by 6 bases; bases with no gene match: 14. CDR3 amino acids: CASRTTNRGLRSPLHF. The CDR3, as DNA: TGTGCCAGCAGAACCACAAACAGGGGCCTTCGTTCACCCCTCCACTTT.

This clone was seen just once. The rearrangement joins TRBV5-6 to TRBJ1-2; D remains ambiguous. Trimming cost V 3 bases and J 4 bases, with 7 bases left between them. In germline, CDR1 is SGHDT, CDR2 YYEEEE. The CDR3 is 12 amino acids. CDR3 residues: CASSSEGYGYTF. In DNA, the CDR3 is TGTGCCAGCAGCTCCGAGGGCTATGGCTACACCTTC.

The chain recombines TRBV27 with TRBJ2-3; 13 bases line up with TRBD2. This CDR3 has 17 residues. The junction had 9 bases not matched to a gene; V was cut back by 4 bases and J by 5 bases. CDR1 and CDR2 from the germline V gene are MNHEY and SMNVEV (reference sequence). Here the CDR3 reads CASSSQTLAGGGDTQYF. The CDR3 DNA follows: TGTGCCAGCAGTTCCCAGACACTAGCGGGGGGGGGAGATACGCAGTATTTT.

This chain joins TRBV18 and TRBJ1-5; perhaps TRBD1 as D (6 bases). Germline V lookup: CDR1 KGHSH, CDR2 LQKENI. The CDR3 is made up of 15 amino acids. The V and J ends lost 3 bases and 7 bases respectively, with 16 bases between them. The CDR3 DNA follows: TGTGCCAGCTCACCTCCTACAGGGTTGGGGCAGCCCCAGCATTTT. Amino acid sequence: CASSPPTGLGQPQHF. Variable domain in full (rest from reference TRBV18 and TRBJ1-5): NAGVMQNPRHLVRRRGQEARLRCSPMKGHSHVYWYRQLPEEGLKFMVYLQKENIIDESGMPKERFSAEFPKEGPSILRIQQVVRGDSAAYFCASSPPTGLGQPQHFGDGTRLSIL.

This clone was recorded many times. J is TRBJ2-7 and V is TRBV4-3; 9 bases align to TRBD1. Germline V gene lookup returns CDR1 LGHNA and CDR2 YSLEER. V trimming: 3 bases; J trimming: 2 bases; junction bases outside the gene matches: 11. The CDR3 totals 17 residues. The DNA of the CDR3 is TGCGCCAGCAGCCAGCTGACTCTGGGACAGGGTCCCTACGAGCAGTACTTC. It translates to CASSQLTLGQGPYEQYF.

The chain has TRBV10-3 and TRBJ2-1; a weak D match, TRBD2 (5 bases). Germline V gives CDR1 ENHRY, CDR2 SYGVKD. Trimming took 5 bases from V and 6 from J, leaving 11 bases between them. The CDR3 totals 13 residues. CDR3 region: CAISLQAGNEQFF. CDR3 coding DNA: TGTGCCATCAGTCTGCAGGCGGGCAATGAGCAGTTCTTC.

This chain links TRBV19 with TRBJ2-5; no clear D gene. With the DNA end fitting TRBJ2-7 better, the J assignment may be wrong. Germline CDR1 and CDR2: LNHDA and SQIVND (reference sequence). The CDR3 is made up of 13 amino acids. Here the CDR3 DNA reads TGTGCCAGTATAGCCCCCAGCTCCTACGAGCAGTACTTC. Translated, it gives CASIAPSSYEQYF.

The V call is TRBV5-1, the J call TRBJ1-2; possibly TRBD1 for D (6 bases). V was pared by 3 bases and J by 7 bases, with 19 bases between. This CDR3 is 15 amino acids long. Germline V CDR1 and CDR2: SGHRS, YFSETQ. Written as DNA, the CDR3 is TGCGCCAGCAGCTGGACAGCCTCGGCGGACGGTGGCTACACCTTC. It encodes CASSWTASADGGYTF.

The rearrangement links TRBV27 to TRBJ2-7; possibly TRBD1 for D (6 bases). Trimming stripped 5 bases from V and 6 bases from J, with 17 bases between. CDR1 is MNHEY, CDR2 SMNVEV, per germline (reference sequence). The CDR3 totals 14 residues. In DNA form, the CDR3 reads TGTGCCAGCAGTCGTGGCAGGGGCGTCTTCGAGCAGTACTTC. Protein sequence: CASSRGRGVFEQYF.

The chain joins TRBV5-6 to TRBJ2-3; D unclear. The CDR3 covers 11 residues. CDR1 and CDR2 from the germline V gene are SGHDT and YYEEEE. V was pared by 4 bases and J by 3 bases, with 3 bases between. The chain's CDR3 is CASSATDTQYF. CDR3 DNA: TGTGCCAGCAGCGCTACAGATACGCAGTATTTT.

V gene TRBV5-1 combines with J gene TRBJ2-5, with 12 bases aligning to TRBD1. Germline assignment: CDR1 SGHRS and CDR2 YFSETQ. Trimming removed 3 bases from V and 4 bases from J; junction bases left unmatched: 4. This CDR3 has 15 residues. CDR3 sequence (DNA): TGCGCCAGCAGCTGGGGGGACAGGGGGCTAGAGACCCAGTACTTC. Its translation is CASSWGDRGLETQYF. Filled out from reference TRBV5-1 and TRBJ2-5, the complete variable domain reads KAGVTQTPRYLIKTRGQQVTLSCSPISGHRSVSWYQQTPGQGLQFLFEYFSETQRNKGNFPGRFSGRQFSNSRSEMNVSTLELGDSALYLCASSWGDRGLETQYFGPGTRLLVL.

The chain recombines TRBV10-3 with TRBJ2-3, with unresolved D. CDR1 is ENHRY, CDR2 SYGVKD, per germline. The CDR3 runs to 14 residues. Deletions cut 2 bases from V and 4 bases from J, with 10 bases between. CDR3 nucleotide sequence: TGTGCCATCAGTGAGCATTGGGCGTCAGATACGCAGTATTTT. It codes for CAISEHWASDTQYF.

The CDR3 nucleotides are TGTGCCAGCAGCCATGTTCCAGGGGGCAGGGATGGCTACACCTTC. It translates to CASSHVPGGRDGYTF. This chain connects TRBV14 to TRBJ1-2, with 8 nucleotides matching TRBD1. The CDR3 has 15 amino acids. V lost 3 bases, J lost 6 bases, and 9 bases stayed unmatched. The V gene's germline CDR1 is SGHDN and CDR2 FVKESK.

V gene TRBV7-2 combines with J gene TRBJ2-3; the match to TRBD2 covers 7 bases. This CDR3 is 15 amino acids long. Germline V gene lookup returns CDR1 SGHTA and CDR2 FQGNSA. J gave up 6 bases and V 1 base, and 7 bases lay outside the gene matches. Written as DNA, the CDR3 is TGTGCCAGCAGCTTAGGGCTAGCGGTTGCCGATACGCAGTATTTT. It codes for CASSLGLAVADTQYF.

V is TRBV5-6 and J is TRBJ2-2; D tentatively reads TRBD1 or TRBD2 (5 bases each). V was trimmed by 3 bases and J by 0 bases, leaving 18 bases between them. This CDR3 spans 18 amino acids. The germline gives CDR1 SGHDT, CDR2 YYEEEE. CDR3 sequence: CASSSLSLPGPNTGELFF. The CDR3 DNA reads as TGTGCCAGCAGCTCACTCTCGTTGCCGGGACCGAACACCGGGGAGCTGTTTTTT.

CDR3 amino acids: CASSTDSFNEQFF. CDR3 nucleotides: TGTGCCAGCAGTACGGACAGTTTCAATGAGCAGTTCTTC. This chain connects TRBV2 to TRBJ2-1, with D possibly being TRBD1 (6 bases). Germline values: CDR1 SNHLY, CDR2 FYNNEI. With 5 bases removed from V and 6 bases from J, the gap between germline ends came to 11 bases. The CDR3 extends over 13 amino acids. Full variable domain (remainder filled in from reference TRBV2 and TRBJ2-1): EPEVTQTPSHQVTQMGQEVILRCVPISNHLYFYWYRQILGQKVEFLVSFYNNEISEKSEIFDDQFSVERPDGSNFTLKIRSTKLEDSAMYFCASSTDSFNEQFFGPGTRLTVL.

This clone was detected only once. The chain joins TRBV2 to TRBJ1-5, with D maybe TRBD1 (6 bases). Germline CDR1 SNHLY, CDR2 FYNNEI. The germline V and J ends were trimmed by 4 bases and 1 base, with 11 bases remaining between them. There are 15 residues in the CDR3. For the CDR3, the DNA is TGTGCCAGCAGTGGACAGGCCCGCAGCAATCAGCCCCAGCATTTT. Translated: CASSGQARSNQPQHF.